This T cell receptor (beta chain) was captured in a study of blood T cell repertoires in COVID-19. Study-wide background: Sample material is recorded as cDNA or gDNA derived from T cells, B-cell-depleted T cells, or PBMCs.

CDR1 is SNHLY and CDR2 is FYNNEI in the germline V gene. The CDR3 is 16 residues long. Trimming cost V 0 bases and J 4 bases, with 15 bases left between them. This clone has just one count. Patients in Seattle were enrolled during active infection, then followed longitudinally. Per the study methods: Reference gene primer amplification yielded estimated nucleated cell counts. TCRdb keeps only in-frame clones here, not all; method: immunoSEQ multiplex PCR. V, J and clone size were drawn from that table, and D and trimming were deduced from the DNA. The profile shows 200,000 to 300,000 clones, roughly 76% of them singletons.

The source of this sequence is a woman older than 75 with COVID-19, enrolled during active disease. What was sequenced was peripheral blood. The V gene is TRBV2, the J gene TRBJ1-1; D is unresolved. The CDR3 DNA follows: TGTGCCAGCAGTGAAGCGGTAGGGAGGGTGAGCACTGAAGCTTTCTTT. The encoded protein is CASSEAVGRVSTEAFF.